The 8 T cell receptor beta chains below all came from one sample that was sequenced in a study of beta chain features in type 1 diabetes. All of the isolated RNA was reverse transcribed, so expressed TCRB transcripts were sequenced. Using immunoSEQ multiplex PCR, the repertoire was profiled, and TCRdb retains in-frame clones only, with some absent. The sample includes some 700,000 clones, over 10% of them seen just once. Study-level results: A moderate, significant TCRB CDR3 shortening appeared in type 1 diabetes across four CD4+ subsets.

Which antigens these TCRs recognize remains unknown. Sequences were obtained from naive CD4+ T cells from blood. The receptors come from a man between 18 and 35 years old with type 1 diabetes.

The chain combines TRBV2 with TRBJ2-3; possibly TRBD1 or TRBD2 for D (5 bases each). Trimming removed 10 bases from V and 1 base from J, with 15 bases in between. The CDR3 spans 14 residues. Germline-derived CDR1 and CDR2 are SNHLY and FYNNEI. CDR3 nucleotides: TGTGCCACCAACCGGGACGGCGGCACAGATACGCAGTATTTT. This encodes CATNRDGGTDTQYF.

The table lists this clone with a few counts. DNA for the CDR3: TGCGCCAGCAGCCAAAGCCGGGACAGGGGCGCTTCACCCCTCCACTTT. Protein: CASSQSRDRGASPLHF. The rearrangement joins TRBV4-1 to TRBJ1-6; the match to TRBD1 covers 10 bases. The ends lost 2 bases at V and 9 bases at J; junction bases unmatched: 7. This CDR3 spans 16 amino acids. CDR1 is MGHRA, CDR2 YSYEKL, per germline.

This chain connects TRBV6-6 to TRBJ1-2, with TRBD1 as a possible D gene (5 bases). Per germline, CDR1 MNHNY and CDR2 SVGAGI (reference sequence). Trimming took off 2 bases at V and 2 bases at J, with 9 bases between the two ends. The CDR3 totals 14 residues. The CDR3 coding sequence is TGTGCCAGCAGTTACGGGGGTTCCAACTATGGCTACACCTTC. Translated: CASSYGGSNYGYTF.

The J gene is TRBJ1-6, the V gene TRBV6-5, with TRBD1 identical over 8 bases. Germline CDR1 is MNHEY and CDR2 is SVGAGI. CDR3 length equals 14 residues. Germline trimming cut 6 bases from V and 3 bases from J; bases unmatched to any gene: 1. CDR3 nucleotide sequence: TGTGCCAGCAGCGACAGGGGCTATAATTCACCCCTCCACTTT. Its translation is CASSDRGYNSPLHF.

The sample holds a few counts of this clone. The chain recombines TRBV21-1 with TRBJ2-6; TRBD2 is taken as the D call from the table, unchecked against the DNA. TRBV21-1 is a documented pseudogene. This CDR3 region has 18 residues. CDR3 sequence: CASSKFLSYLSGANVLTF. In DNA, the CDR3 is TGTGCCAGCAGCAAGTTTCTGAGCTATCTCTCTGGGGCCAACGTCCTGACTTTC.

This clone was seen a few times. The rearrangement links TRBV30 to TRBJ2-1; 7 nucleotides align to TRBD1. The CDR3 consists of 14 residues. Unmatched junction bases numbered 8, after V lost 4 bases and J lost 5 bases. Germline lookup yields CDR1 GTSNPN and CDR2 SVGIG (reference sequence). The CDR3 is CAWMDRREHNEQFF. CDR3 DNA sequence: TGTGCCTGGATGGACAGGAGAGAACACAATGAGCAGTTCTTC.

V usage is TRBV5-1 and J usage is TRBJ2-2; tentative D call: TRBD1 (6 bases). The CDR3 contains 15 residues. In germline, CDR1 is SGHRS, CDR2 YFSETQ. The V end was cut by 7 bases, the J end by 1 base, with 14 bases between. CDR3 sequence (DNA): TGCGCCAGCCGTTGGGGGCACGAGAACACCGGGGAGCTGTTTTTT. It codes for CASRWGHENTGELFF.

The chain employs TRBV9 and TRBJ2-5, with D possibly being TRBD1 (7 bases). CDR3 length equals 17 residues. Germline V gene sequence: CDR1 SGDLS, CDR2 YYNGEE. V lost 0 bases, J lost 4 bases, and 19 bases lay in between. Written as DNA, the CDR3 is TGTGCCAGCAGCGTAGCGGTTCAGGGGGGCCGGGGAGAGACCCAGTACTTC. Translated, it gives CASSVAVQGGRGETQYF.